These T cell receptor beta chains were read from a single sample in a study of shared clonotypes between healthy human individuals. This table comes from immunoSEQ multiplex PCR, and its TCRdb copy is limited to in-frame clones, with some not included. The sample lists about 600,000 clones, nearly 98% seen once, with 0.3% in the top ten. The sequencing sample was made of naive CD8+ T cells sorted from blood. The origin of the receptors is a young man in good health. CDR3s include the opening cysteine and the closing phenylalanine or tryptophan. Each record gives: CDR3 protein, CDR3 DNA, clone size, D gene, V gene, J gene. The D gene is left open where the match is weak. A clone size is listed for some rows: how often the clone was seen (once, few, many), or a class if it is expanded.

CDR3: CASSLTTGNEQYF
DNA: TGTGCCAGCAGTTTAACTACAGGGAACGAGCAGTACTTC
size: NA
D: NA
V: TRBV27
J: TRBJ2-7

CDR3: CASKFRAGGPADTQYF
DNA: TGTGCCAGCAAGTTTCGGGCGGGAGGGCCGGCAGATACGCAGTATTTT
size: NA
D: TRBD2
V: TRBV2
J: TRBJ2-3

CDR3: CASRGHYEQYF
DNA: TGTGCCAGCAGGGGACACTACGAGCAGTACTTC
size: NA
D: NA
V: TRBV6-5
J: TRBJ2-7

CDR3: CASSSDSRAYNEQFF
DNA: TGTGCCAGCAGCTCCGACTCCAGGGCTTACAATGAGCAGTTCTTC
size: NA
D: NA
V: TRBV7-2
J: TRBJ2-1

CDR3: CASSIAGDEKLFF
DNA: TGTGCCAGTAGTATAGCAGGAGATGAAAAACTGTTTTTT
size: NA
D: NA
V: TRBV19
J: TRBJ1-4

CDR3: CASSVGTVNTEAFF
DNA: TGTGCCAGCAGCGTCGGGACAGTCAACACTGAAGCTTTCTTT
size: NA
D: TRBD1
V: TRBV9
J: TRBJ1-1

CDR3: CASSSSELGAYNQPQHF
DNA: TGTGCCAGCAGTTCATCAGAACTCGGGGCCTACAATCAGCCCCAGCATTTT
size: NA
D: NA
V: TRBV7-9
J: TRBJ1-5

CDR3: CASSFGISWRQETQYF
DNA: TGTGCCAGCAGCTTTGGGATCTCGTGGAGGCAAGAGACCCAGTACTTC
size: NA
D: NA
V: TRBV7-2
J: TRBJ2-5

CDR3: CASSYGLAGGGLSYNEQFF
DNA: TGTGCCAGCAGCTACGGACTAGCGGGAGGGGGTTTATCCTACAATGAGCAGTTCTTC
size: NA
D: TRBD2
V: TRBV11-2
J: TRBJ2-1

CDR3: CASSEPSYEQYF
DNA: TGTGCCAGCAGTGAGCCTTCCTACGAGCAGTACTTC
size: NA
D: NA
V: TRBV6-1
J: TRBJ2-7

CDR3: CASKWDIGLNNEQFF
DNA: TGCGCCAGCAAGTGGGACATCGGCCTGAACAATGAGCAGTTCTTC
size: NA
D: NA
V: TRBV4-3
J: TRBJ2-1

CDR3: CASSPSGLNSYEQYF
DNA: TGTGCCAGCAGTCCTAGCGGGCTTAATTCGTACGAGCAGTACTTC
size: NA
D: TRBD2
V: TRBV27
J: TRBJ2-7

CDR3: CAWRDDTSYEQYF
DNA: TGTGCCTGGAGAGACGACACGTCCTACGAGCAGTACTTC
size: NA
D: NA
V: TRBV30
J: TRBJ2-7

CDR3: CASSLTSGSYEQYF
DNA: TGTGCCAGCAGCTTGACTAGCGGCTCCTACGAGCAGTACTTC
size: NA
D: TRBD2
V: TRBV5-4
J: TRBJ2-7

CDR3: CASSSDSGDNEQFF
DNA: TGTGCCAGCAGCTCCGATTCGGGGGACAATGAGCAGTTCTTC
size: NA
D: NA
V: TRBV13
J: TRBJ2-1

CDR3: CASSLGQGTDTQYF
DNA: TGTGCCAGCAGTTTAGGACAGGGCACAGATACGCAGTATTTT
size: NA
D: TRBD1
V: TRBV6-5
J: TRBJ2-3

CDR3: CAISEELAASTDTQYF
DNA: TGTGCCATCAGTGAGGAGCTGGCGGCTAGCACAGATACGCAGTATTTT
size: NA
D: NA
V: TRBV10-3
J: TRBJ2-3

CDR3: CASSVNEQFF
DNA: TGTGCCAGCAGTGTCAATGAGCAGTTCTTC
size: NA
D: NA
V: TRBV2
J: TRBJ2-1

CDR3: CASSESPIGDYGYTF
DNA: TGTGCCAGCAGTGAGAGTCCGATTGGAGACTATGGCTACACCTTC
size: NA
D: NA
V: TRBV6-1
J: TRBJ1-2

CDR3: CALIWRDRGSDTQYF
DNA: TGTGCCTTGATATGGCGGGACAGGGGGTCGGATACGCAGTATTTT
size: NA
D: TRBD1
V: TRBV7-9
J: TRBJ2-3

CDR3: CASSEGEGWSYEQYF
DNA: TGTGCCAGCAGTGAAGGTGAGGGGTGGTCCTACGAGCAGTACTTC
size: NA
D: NA
V: TRBV6-1
J: TRBJ2-7

CDR3: CASSLFTGNQPQHF
DNA: TGTGCCAGCAGTTTATTCACGGGCAATCAGCCCCAGCATTTT
size: NA
D: NA
V: TRBV27
J: TRBJ1-5

CDR3: CASTGTNDNEQFF
DNA: TGCGCCAGCACCGGGACCAACGACAATGAGCAGTTCTTC
size: NA
D: NA
V: TRBV5-1
J: TRBJ2-1

CDR3: CASSLGPGSSYNEQFF
DNA: TGCGCCAGCAGCTTGGGGCCGGGGAGCTCCTACAATGAGCAGTTCTTC
size: NA
D: NA
V: TRBV5-1
J: TRBJ2-1

CDR3: CASSNTGELFF
DNA: TGTGCCAGTAGTAATACCGGGGAGCTGTTTTTT
size: once
D: NA
V: TRBV19
J: TRBJ2-2

CDR3: CASQGRINEQFF
DNA: TGTGCCAGCCAGGGGAGGATCAATGAGCAGTTCTTC
size: NA
D: NA
V: TRBV6-5
J: TRBJ2-1

CDR3: CASSPDRLQGPGTDTQYF
DNA: TGTGCCAGCTCACCTGATAGGCTACAGGGTCCTGGCACAGATACGCAGTATTTT
size: NA
D: NA
V: TRBV18
J: TRBJ2-3

CDR3: CASSLARDLLETQYF
DNA: TGTGCCAGCAGCTTAGCCCGGGACCTTTTAGAGACCCAGTACTTC
size: NA
D: NA
V: TRBV7-9
J: TRBJ2-5

CDR3: CASSGGLQGASGNTIYF
DNA: TGTGCCAGCAGCGGAGGATTACAGGGGGCATCGGGAAACACCATATATTTT
size: NA
D: TRBD1
V: TRBV9
J: TRBJ1-3

CDR3: CASSFSFGNTGELFF
DNA: TGTGCCAGCAGTTTTTCCTTCGGGAACACCGGGGAGCTGTTTTTT
size: NA
D: NA
V: TRBV27
J: TRBJ2-2

CDR3: CASSPNPGTPSSYEQYF
DNA: TGTGCCAGCTCACCAAACCCCGGGACGCCGAGCTCCTACGAGCAGTACTTC
size: NA
D: NA
V: TRBV18
J: TRBJ2-7

CDR3: CASSVDLAGGPGQFF
DNA: TGTGCCAGCAGCGTAGACTTAGCGGGAGGGCCAGGGCAGTTCTTC
size: NA
D: TRBD2
V: TRBV9
J: TRBJ2-1

CDR3: CSVVSGRNEQYF
DNA: TGCAGCGTTGTGAGCGGGAGGAACGAGCAGTACTTC
size: NA
D: TRBD2
V: TRBV29-1
J: TRBJ2-7

CDR3: CSTPLDSNTDTQYF
DNA: TGCAGCACCCCCCTGGACAGTAACACAGATACGCAGTATTTT
size: NA
D: NA
V: TRBV29-1
J: TRBJ2-3

CDR3: CASSSTGFYEQYF
DNA: TGCGCCAGCAGCTCAACAGGCTTCTACGAGCAGTACTTC
size: NA
D: NA
V: TRBV5-1
J: TRBJ2-7

CDR3: CASSQDAGYQETQYF
DNA: TGTGCCAGCAGCCAAGATGCGGGGTACCAAGAGACCCAGTACTTC
size: NA
D: NA
V: TRBV14
J: TRBJ2-5

CDR3: CASSEVDRGLDEQFF
DNA: TGCGCCAGCAGCGAGGTGGACAGGGGGCTAGACGAGCAGTTCTTC
size: NA
D: TRBD1
V: TRBV4-1
J: TRBJ2-1

CDR3: CASSPGTAQDLNQPQHF
DNA: TGTGCCAGCTCACCGGGGACAGCTCAGGACCTCAATCAGCCCCAGCATTTT
size: NA
D: TRBD1
V: TRBV18
J: TRBJ1-5

CDR3: CASSLSPPETQYF
DNA: TGTGCCAGCAGTTTAAGTCCGCCAGAGACCCAGTACTTC
size: NA
D: NA
V: TRBV27
J: TRBJ2-5

CDR3: CASSRREQPYNEQFF
DNA: TGTGCCAGCAGCAGGAGGGAGCAGCCCTACAATGAGCAGTTCTTC
size: NA
D: NA
V: TRBV7-9
J: TRBJ2-1

CDR3: CASSAPTGTGAPEEYF
DNA: TGTGCCAGCAGTGCACCTACCGGGACAGGGGCGCCCGAGGAGTACTTC
size: NA
D: TRBD1
V: TRBV28
J: TRBJ2-7

CDR3: CASSPIGESYTEAFF
DNA: TGTGCCAGCTCACCAATCGGGGAATCCTACACTGAAGCTTTCTTT
size: NA
D: NA
V: TRBV18
J: TRBJ1-1

CDR3: CASSWGYEQYF
DNA: TGTGCCAGCAGCTGGGGCTACGAGCAGTACTTC
size: NA
D: NA
V: TRBV7-2
J: TRBJ2-7

CDR3: CASSPPRTGELFF
DNA: TGTGCCAGCAGCCCCCCGAGAACCGGGGAGCTGTTTTTT
size: NA
D: NA
V: TRBV5-4
J: TRBJ2-2

CDR3: CASSLGSNEQFF
DNA: TGTGCCAGCAGCTTGGGGTCCAACGAGCAGTTCTTC
size: NA
D: NA
V: TRBV5-4
J: TRBJ2-1

CDR3: CSVERTSGRVYPYNEQFF
DNA: TGCAGCGTTGAGCGGACTAGCGGGAGGGTTTATCCCTACAATGAGCAGTTCTTC
size: NA
D: TRBD2
V: TRBV29-1
J: TRBJ2-1

CDR3: CASSLAPSGRREQFF
DNA: TGTGCCAGCAGCTTAGCGCCTAGCGGGAGGCGGGAGCAGTTCTTC
size: NA
D: TRBD2
V: TRBV7-7
J: TRBJ2-1

CDR3: CASSFSRGNEQFF
DNA: TGTGCCAGCAGTTTCAGTAGGGGGAATGAGCAGTTCTTC
size: NA
D: NA
V: TRBV6-5
J: TRBJ2-1

CDR3: CATGGFGRESYEQYF
DNA: TGTGCCACCGGGGGGTTTGGGCGGGAGTCCTACGAGCAGTACTTC
size: NA
D: TRBD2
V: TRBV15
J: TRBJ2-7

CDR3: CASSPAGGYEQYF
DNA: TGTGCCAGCAGCCCGGCGGGCGGGTACGAGCAGTACTTC
size: once
D: NA
V: TRBV7-9
J: TRBJ2-7

CDR3: CASSLGTGTRWEQFF
DNA: TGTGCCAGCAGCTTAGGGACGGGGACTAGATGGGAGCAGTTCTTC
size: NA
D: TRBD2
V: TRBV7-6
J: TRBJ2-1

CDR3: CASSVGGRNTDTQYF
DNA: TGTGCCAGCAGCGTAGGAGGCAGGAACACAGATACGCAGTATTTT
size: NA
D: NA
V: TRBV9
J: TRBJ2-3

CDR3: CASSEGGTGTTYEQYF
DNA: TGTGCCAGCAGTGAAGGCGGGACAGGCACTACCTACGAGCAGTACTTC
size: NA
D: TRBD1
V: TRBV6-1
J: TRBJ2-7

CDR3: CASSYLSGSYEQYF
DNA: TGTGCCAGCAGTTACCTTAGCGGGAGTTACGAGCAGTACTTC
size: NA
D: TRBD2
V: TRBV6-5
J: TRBJ2-7

CDR3: CASSLLTGVSGEQYF
DNA: TGTGCCAGCAGCTTATTGACGGGAGTAAGTGGTGAGCAGTACTTC
size: NA
D: NA
V: TRBV7-8
J: TRBJ2-7

CDR3: CASSLVGTMGQPQHF
DNA: TGTGCCAGCAGCTTGGTTGGGACCATGGGCCAGCCCCAGCATTTT
size: NA
D: NA
V: TRBV5-4
J: TRBJ1-5

CDR3: CASSFRDRGSKTQYF
DNA: TGTGCCAGCAGTTTCCGGGACAGGGGGTCGAAGACCCAGTACTTC
size: NA
D: TRBD1
V: TRBV28
J: TRBJ2-5